This is a list of T cell receptor beta chains from one sample in a study of blood T cell repertoires in COVID-19. TCRdb's copy holds only in-frame clones and misses some; the assay was immunoSEQ multiplex PCR. The repertoire has 130,000 or so clones, around 88% of them found once; the top ten carry approximately 1.5%. Specimen: peripheral blood. The origin of the receptors is an older woman with acute or convalescent COVID-19. CDR3s include the opening cysteine and the closing phenylalanine or tryptophan. Fields, in order: V gene, clone size, D gene, J gene, CDR3 protein, CDR3 DNA. D genes are given only for firm matches. The size field is filled for only some rows; it gives once, few, many or a size class.

v_call: TRBV2; clone_size: -; d_call: -; j_call: TRBJ2-3; cdr3_aa: CASSDREATDTQYF; cdr3_nt: TGTGCCAGCAGTGACAGGGAGGCCACAGATACGCAGTATTTT
v_call: TRBV5-8; clone_size: -; d_call: -; j_call: TRBJ1-6; cdr3_aa: CASRREVKNSPLHF; cdr3_nt: TGTGCCAGCAGGAGGGAGGTTAAGAATTCACCCCTCCACTTT
v_call: TRBV5-1; clone_size: -; d_call: TRBD1; j_call: TRBJ2-4; cdr3_aa: CASSLEKGAGKNIQYF; cdr3_nt: TGCGCCAGCAGCTTGGAAAAGGGGGCGGGCAAAAACATTCAGTACTTC
v_call: TRBV7-9; clone_size: -; d_call: -; j_call: TRBJ2-7; cdr3_aa: CASSFHSRTASYEQYF; cdr3_nt: TGTGCCAGCAGCTTCCACTCGCGGACAGCTTCCTACGAGCAGTACTTC
v_call: TRBV27; clone_size: -; d_call: TRBD1; j_call: TRBJ1-1; cdr3_aa: CASSRGQGGSEAFF; cdr3_nt: TGTGCCAGCAGTCGGGGACAGGGGGGCAGTGAAGCTTTCTTT
v_call: TRBV30; clone_size: -; d_call: -; j_call: TRBJ2-7; cdr3_aa: CAWSVPASYEQYF; cdr3_nt: TGTGCCTGGAGTGTGCCAGCGTCCTACGAGCAGTACTTC
v_call: TRBV12-3/TRBV12-4; clone_size: -; d_call: -; j_call: TRBJ1-1; cdr3_aa: CASSPQGGTEAFF; cdr3_nt: TGTGCCAGCAGTCCACAGGGAGGGACTGAAGCTTTCTTT
v_call: TRBV3-1/TRBV3-2; clone_size: -; d_call: -; j_call: TRBJ1-2; cdr3_aa: CASSQDLGLTRGYTF; cdr3_nt: TGTGCCAGCAGCCAAGACCTGGGCCTAACCCGTGGCTACACCTTC
v_call: TRBV20-1; clone_size: -; d_call: -; j_call: TRBJ2-5; cdr3_aa: CRAGVETQYF; cdr3_nt: TGCAGGGCGGGTGTGGAGACCCAGTACTTC
v_call: TRBV19; clone_size: -; d_call: TRBD1; j_call: TRBJ1-1; cdr3_aa: CASSMGRDRGTEAFF; cdr3_nt: TGTGCCAGTAGTATGGGGCGGGACAGGGGTACTGAAGCTTTCTTT
v_call: TRBV12-3/TRBV12-4; clone_size: few; d_call: -; j_call: TRBJ1-3; cdr3_aa: CAMGRSGNTIYF; cdr3_nt: TGTGCGATGGGGCGCTCTGGAAACACCATATATTTT
v_call: TRBV5-1; clone_size: -; d_call: -; j_call: TRBJ2-7; cdr3_aa: CASSQTLPEQYF; cdr3_nt: TGCGCCAGCAGCCAGACTCTTCCCGAGCAGTACTTC
v_call: TRBV6-2/TRBV6-3; clone_size: -; d_call: -; j_call: TRBJ1-5; cdr3_aa: CASSYPAGALNQPQHF; cdr3_nt: TGTGCCAGCAGTTACCCGGCAGGGGCGCTCAATCAGCCCCAGCATTTT
v_call: TRBV5-4; clone_size: -; d_call: -; j_call: TRBJ2-7; cdr3_aa: CASSSQDDKQYF; cdr3_nt: TGTGCCAGCAGCTCACAGGATGATAAGCAGTACTTC
v_call: TRBV7-2; clone_size: -; d_call: TRBD1; j_call: TRBJ1-2; cdr3_aa: CASSHGTGDAYGYTF; cdr3_nt: TGTGCCAGCAGCCACGGGACAGGGGACGCCTATGGCTACACCTTC
v_call: TRBV3-1/TRBV3-2; clone_size: -; d_call: TRBD1; j_call: TRBJ1-6; cdr3_aa: CASSPFGQGYSPLHF; cdr3_nt: TGTGCCAGCAGCCCTTTTGGACAGGGGTATTCACCCCTCCACTTT
v_call: TRBV3-1/TRBV3-2; clone_size: -; d_call: TRBD1; j_call: TRBJ1-5; cdr3_aa: CASSQDRGGSNQPQHF; cdr3_nt: TGTGCCAGCAGCCAGGACAGGGGAGGAAGCAATCAGCCCCAGCATTTT
v_call: TRBV28; clone_size: -; d_call: -; j_call: TRBJ2-5; cdr3_aa: CASSSRGDQETQYF; cdr3_nt: TGTGCCAGCAGTTCGCGGGGTGACCAAGAGACCCAGTACTTC
v_call: TRBV28; clone_size: -; d_call: -; j_call: TRBJ2-7; cdr3_aa: CASTSWDSSYEQYF; cdr3_nt: TGTGCCAGCACGAGCTGGGACTCAAGCTACGAGCAGTACTTC
v_call: TRBV29-1; clone_size: once; d_call: -; j_call: TRBJ2-2; cdr3_aa: CSVAIGGTGELFF; cdr3_nt: TGCAGCGTGGCCATTGGGGGGACCGGGGAGCTGTTTTTT
v_call: TRBV4-3; clone_size: once; d_call: TRBD1; j_call: TRBJ1-1; cdr3_aa: CASSRTLQGPAFF; cdr3_nt: TGCGCCAGCAGTCGCACCCTACAGGGGCCAGCTTTCTTT
v_call: TRBV27; clone_size: once; d_call: -; j_call: TRBJ1-2; cdr3_aa: CASSLTGTDYGYTF; cdr3_nt: TGTGCCAGCAGTTTAACCGGGACTGATTATGGCTACACCTTC
v_call: TRBV19; clone_size: -; d_call: -; j_call: TRBJ1-1; cdr3_aa: CASSIERNTEAFF; cdr3_nt: TGTGCCAGTAGTATCGAGAGGAACACTGAAGCTTTCTTT
v_call: TRBV10-1; clone_size: once; d_call: TRBD1; j_call: TRBJ2-1; cdr3_aa: CASSEWDSSYNEQFF; cdr3_nt: TGCGCCAGCAGTGAATGGGACAGCTCCTACAATGAGCAGTTCTTC
v_call: TRBV7-8; clone_size: -; d_call: -; j_call: TRBJ1-5; cdr3_aa: CASSLVRASSEPQHF; cdr3_nt: TGTGCCAGCAGCTTAGTTCGCGCTAGTTCAGAGCCCCAGCATTTT
v_call: TRBV2; clone_size: -; d_call: TRBD2; j_call: TRBJ2-3; cdr3_aa: CASRALAGGPDTQYF; cdr3_nt: TGTGCCAGCAGAGCCCTAGCGGGGGGGCCAGATACGCAGTATTTT
v_call: TRBV9; clone_size: -; d_call: -; j_call: TRBJ2-1; cdr3_aa: CASSVLGIDEQFF; cdr3_nt: TGTGCCAGCAGCGTACTAGGAATCGATGAGCAGTTCTTC
v_call: TRBV7-3; clone_size: -; d_call: -; j_call: TRBJ1-1; cdr3_aa: CASSLSGGVLNTEAFF; cdr3_nt: TGTGCCAGCAGCCTTTCGGGAGGGGTCTTGAACACTGAAGCTTTCTTT
v_call: TRBV5-6; clone_size: -; d_call: -; j_call: TRBJ1-3; cdr3_aa: CASSRALSSGNTIYF; cdr3_nt: TGTGCCAGCAGCCGAGCCCTGTCCTCTGGAAACACCATATATTTT
v_call: TRBV9; clone_size: -; d_call: -; j_call: TRBJ1-3; cdr3_aa: CASSGQDSSGNTIYF; cdr3_nt: TGTGCCAGCAGCGGACAGGATTCCTCTGGAAACACCATATATTTT
v_call: TRBV6-5; clone_size: -; d_call: -; j_call: TRBJ1-5; cdr3_aa: CASTLSWGGGQPQHF; cdr3_nt: TGTGCCAGCACCCTAAGCTGGGGGGGCGGACAGCCCCAGCATTTT
v_call: TRBV11-2; clone_size: -; d_call: TRBD2; j_call: TRBJ2-1; cdr3_aa: CASSLDLAGTYNEQFF; cdr3_nt: TGTGCCAGCAGCTTAGACCTAGCGGGCACCTACAATGAGCAGTTCTTC
v_call: TRBV18; clone_size: -; d_call: -; j_call: TRBJ1-1; cdr3_aa: CASSPLPARATEAFF; cdr3_nt: TGTGCCAGCTCACCACTTCCGGCCAGGGCGACTGAAGCTTTCTTT
v_call: TRBV24-1; clone_size: -; d_call: TRBD1; j_call: TRBJ2-7; cdr3_aa: CATSDRQGAGYEQYF; cdr3_nt: TGTGCCACCAGTGATCGACAGGGGGCCGGCTACGAGCAGTACTTC
v_call: TRBV19; clone_size: -; d_call: -; j_call: TRBJ2-7; cdr3_aa: CASSEGTHTYEQYF; cdr3_nt: TGTGCCAGTAGTGAAGGGACACATACCTACGAGCAGTACTTC
v_call: TRBV30; clone_size: -; d_call: TRBD1; j_call: TRBJ2-6; cdr3_aa: CALARDRSPSGANVLTF; cdr3_nt: TGTGCCTTAGCCCGGGACAGATCCCCCTCCGGGGCCAACGTCCTGACTTTC
v_call: TRBV7-2; clone_size: -; d_call: -; j_call: TRBJ2-5; cdr3_aa: CASGLTRETQYF; cdr3_nt: TGTGCCAGCGGACTAACAAGAGAGACCCAGTACTTC
v_call: TRBV6-5; clone_size: few; d_call: -; j_call: TRBJ1-1; cdr3_aa: CASSFRQRTEAFF; cdr3_nt: TGTGCCAGCAGTTTTCGACAGAGGACTGAAGCTTTCTTT
v_call: TRBV28; clone_size: once; d_call: -; j_call: TRBJ1-5; cdr3_aa: CASSRQFANQPQHF; cdr3_nt: TGTGCCAGCAGTCGCCAGTTCGCAAATCAGCCCCAGCATTTT
v_call: TRBV29-1; clone_size: -; d_call: -; j_call: TRBJ2-7; cdr3_aa: CSVAILGEQYF; cdr3_nt: TGCAGCGTTGCTATACTCGGCGAGCAGTACTTC
v_call: TRBV5-1; clone_size: -; d_call: TRBD1; j_call: TRBJ2-5; cdr3_aa: CASSSSTGTQETQYF; cdr3_nt: TGCGCCAGCAGCTCCTCGACAGGGACCCAAGAGACCCAGTACTTC
v_call: TRBV19; clone_size: -; d_call: TRBD1; j_call: TRBJ2-3; cdr3_aa: CASSLTGQGDLDTQYF; cdr3_nt: TGTGCCAGTAGTTTAACGGGACAGGGGGATTTGGATACGCAGTATTTT
v_call: TRBV11-2; clone_size: -; d_call: TRBD2; j_call: TRBJ2-1; cdr3_aa: CASSTPLAGGRNEQFF; cdr3_nt: TGTGCCAGCAGCACTCCGCTAGCGGGGGGTAGAAATGAGCAGTTCTTC
v_call: TRBV2; clone_size: -; d_call: -; j_call: TRBJ1-2; cdr3_aa: CASSEWGGDYGYTF; cdr3_nt: TGTGCCAGCAGTGAGTGGGGCGGGGATTATGGCTACACCTTC
v_call: TRBV28; clone_size: -; d_call: -; j_call: TRBJ1-3; cdr3_aa: CASREYSSGNTIYF; cdr3_nt: TGTGCCAGTAGGGAGTACAGCTCTGGAAACACCATATATTTT